This record concerns one TCR beta chain sequence. This entry belongs to a study of blood T cell repertoires in COVID-19. TCRdb keeps only in-frame clones here, not all; method: immunoSEQ multiplex PCR. The data show about 100,000 clones, approximately 90% seen once. The ends were cut back, 1 base at V and 3 bases at J, with 10 bases in the middle. This CDR3 has 15 residues. Looked up from germline, CDR1 is SGHTA and CDR2 is FQGNSA. The chain recombines TRBV7-2 with TRBJ1-5; the D is unclear. The source of this sequence is a man in his fifties with active COVID-19. Sequences were obtained from peripheral blood. The CDR3 bases are TGTGCCAGCAGCTTAGGAGGTCAGCACAATCAGCCCCAGCATTTT. Translated, it gives CASSLGGQHNQPQHF.